This section outlines one TCR beta chain sequence together with its context. V lost 3 bases to trimming and J lost 0 bases, with 13 bases between them. CDR1 SGHTA and CDR2 FQGNSA come from the germline V gene. The CDR3 loop spans 16 amino acids. The data were taken from a study of T-cell memory formation after mild COVID-19. TCRdb re-analysed the 5' RACE reads in MiXCR, keeping a single row per CDR3 protein. The table lists around 200,000 distinct CDR3 sequences, around 8.8% of them singletons. The chain couples TRBV7-2 to TRBJ2-3; unclear D gene. This TCR came from a young man who had mild COVID-19 (a few samples of this study predate the infection). Cell type and time point are not known. Sequenced input: PBMCs or a T cell subset sorted from them (not recorded which). Here the CDR3 reads CASSFRPGLSTDTQYF. In DNA form, the CDR3 reads TGTGCCAGCAGCTTTAGGCCGGGCCTTAGCACAGATACGCAGTATTTT.